This T cell receptor (beta chain) was sequenced for a study of blood T cell repertoires in COVID-19. Background on the study: COVID-19 samples, acute and convalescent, were from the United States, Italy and Spain. T cells, B-cell-depleted T cells, or PBMCs supplied cDNA or gDNA.

Method: immunoSEQ multiplex PCR; TCRdb's copy keeps in-frame clones and lacks some. Of around 290,000 clones in the sample, approximately 86% were seen once. The receptor was isolated from a woman aged 18-29 years who had recovered from COVID-19. Source material: PBMCs or T cells enriched from blood (not recorded which).

The CDR3 DNA reads as TGTGCCAGCAGCTCACTAGCGGGGGGCGGGGAGACCCAGTACTTC. Amino acid sequence: CASSSLAGGGETQYF. This chain joins TRBV7-9 and TRBJ2-5; 12 nucleotides agree with TRBD2. Germline V gives CDR1 SEHNR, CDR2 FQNEAQ (reference sequence). V dropped 4 bases and J dropped 5; count of bases not matched to a gene: 5. The CDR3 loop spans 15 amino acids.